The present entry profiles one T cell receptor beta chain with its context. The data were taken from a study of blood T cell repertoires in COVID-19. Study overall: Samples taken during acute and convalescent COVID-19 were collected in the United States, Italy and Spain. T cells, B-cell-depleted T cells, or PBMCs supplied cDNA or gDNA.

Original data processing: Counts of nucleated cells, estimated from reference gene primer amplification, were obtained. Repertoires were generated with immunoSEQ multiplex PCR, while TCRdb's copy carries only in-frame clones and drops some. V and J calls and clone size are as listed in that table; D and trimming were resolved from the DNA. The sample lists around 230,000 clones, roughly 83% occurring once. Germline CDR1 MRHNA, CDR2 SNTAGT. The CDR3 consists of 13 residues. Deletions cut 6 bases from V and 4 bases from J, with 10 bases between. V and J are TRBV6-4 and TRBJ1-5; D gene ambiguous. The receptor was derived from a woman older than 75 with acute or convalescent COVID-19. The specimen sequenced was peripheral blood. CDR3 sequence (DNA): TGTGCCAGCAGCGGAGAGGCGAATCAGCCCCAGCATTTT. Translating gives CASSGEANQPQHF.